This TCR beta chain was identified in a study of shared clonotypes between healthy human individuals. Across the study: The donor group consisted of a couple of women and a few men, aged 18 to 49. Findings and caveats of the study: Generally, estimated richness proved larger in naive subsets than it did in memory subsets.

Deep was the level used in running the assay. Here immunoSEQ multiplex PCR was the method, and the copy in TCRdb shows in-frame clones only, minus some. The data contain around 600,000 clones, 90% to 95% of them singletons. On this clone: Its antigen is undetermined.

CD45RO-negative, CCR7-selected cells formed the naive CD8 fraction, which excluded terminally differentiated effector memory CD45RA+ cells. There are 13 residues in the CDR3. The ends were cut back, 4 bases at V and 2 bases at J, with 9 bases in the middle. Looked up from germline, CDR1 is MNHEY and CDR2 is SMNVEV (reference sequence). The receptor's source is a woman in her thirties in good health. Specimen: naive CD8+ T cells sorted from blood. J is TRBJ2-7 and V is TRBV27; D possibly uses TRBD1 or TRBD2 (6 bases each). The CDR3 coding sequence is TGTGCCAGCAGTTCAAGGGGGGCCTACGAGCAGTACTTC. Translated, it gives CASSSRGAYEQYF.